This T cell receptor (beta chain) was observed in a study of T cell responses to AZD1222 COVID-19 vaccine (dated by TCRdb to about 2021). About the study as a whole: AZD1222 recipients whose second dose came at about 4 weeks and those whose second dose came at about 12 weeks were combined into one group, since spike-specific TCR depth and breadth did not differ between the two schedules. A total of over 230 trial participants underwent TCR sequencing, of whom around 200 received two doses of AZD1222 and 26 received two doses of the MenACWY control vaccine. Trial participants were enrolled by age into 18-55, 56-69 and 70-plus year subgroups, with roughly 150, 30 and 60 TCR-sequenced participants respectively. Broader findings and caveats from the paper: Conclusions about previously exposed vaccinees were limited because only six or seven AZD1222 recipients were SARS-CoV-2 seropositive at baseline. Spike-specific TCR breadth and depth rose significantly after two AZD1222 doses compared with day 0 and with MenACWY recipients. Nearly half of unique spike-specific TCRs reportedly recognized epitopes outside regions mutated in the B.1.351 and B.1.1.7 variants. Most participants were white British and females outnumbered males, and the authors suggested that clonal diversity may have been underestimated. Vaccine-associated CD4 TCRs spanned the whole spike protein, with dominant responses in regions 160-218 and 743-854. In the small 56-69-year group, the increase in depth fell short of significance, most likely because of low power. No day 14 peak-response samples were available, so repertoires were characterized only after the peak T cell response.

The CDR3 regions of human TCRbeta chains were analyzed by immunosequencing. The paper's processing steps were these. Repertoire TCRs were checked for matches against a reference library of SARS-CoV-2-specific TCRs that had been generated using the MIRA antigen-specificity platform. Breadth was defined as the fraction of unique TCRs that were SARS-CoV-2-associated. Depth was defined as the fraction of total T cells that were SARS-CoV-2-associated. Each spike-specific TCR was assigned to its reactive spike region and to a CD4 or CD8 class using the MIRA data. Log10-transformed breadth and depth values were compared by one-way ANOVA with Sidak's multiple comparisons tests. What TCRdb holds here is the immuneACCESS table cut down to in-frame rearrangements. Part of the clones is not present; checked against another copy, under half of the missing clones reflect an unresolved V gene, and the others are unexplained. The D gene and trimming were derived from the DNA, and the V and J assignments and clone size from that table. This sample gives around 120,000 clones in total; approximately 90% of them show up just once. 4% to 5.5% of the sample lies in the top ten.

Unmatched junction bases come to 2, with V trimmed by 4 bases and J by 1 base. The CDR3 covers 14 residues, taking in both the cysteine and the phenylalanine. CDR3 DNA only is kept here, 42 bases in frame from base 1. From a lookup of the germline V gene (reference sequence), CDR1 and CDR2 are SGHNT and YYREEE. The time point label of this sample denotes: baseline before first vaccination. Samples from vaccinated people were obtained from the UK trials COV001 and COV002, which included a single-blind randomized controlled phase 2/3 trial of AZD1222 (ChAdOx1 nCoV-19) in healthy adults. For TCRbeta chain sequencing, PBMC samples from trial participants were taken at day 0 and at day 28 after the second dose. This clone was counted a single time. It has no known antigen specificity. Per-base quality was not reported, and no clone a single base away is much larger than it. Within the sample, other DNA sequences also encode this same CDR3.

Sequenced material: peripheral blood, taken on day 0 of AZD1222 vaccination. The V gene is TRBV5-4 and the J gene is TRBJ1-3, with TRBD1 matching 7 junction bases. The receptor was isolated from an adult in good health. CDR3 protein: CASSETGSGNTIYF. In nucleotides, the sequence is TGTGCCAGCAGCGAGACAGGGTCTGGAAACACCATATATTTT.